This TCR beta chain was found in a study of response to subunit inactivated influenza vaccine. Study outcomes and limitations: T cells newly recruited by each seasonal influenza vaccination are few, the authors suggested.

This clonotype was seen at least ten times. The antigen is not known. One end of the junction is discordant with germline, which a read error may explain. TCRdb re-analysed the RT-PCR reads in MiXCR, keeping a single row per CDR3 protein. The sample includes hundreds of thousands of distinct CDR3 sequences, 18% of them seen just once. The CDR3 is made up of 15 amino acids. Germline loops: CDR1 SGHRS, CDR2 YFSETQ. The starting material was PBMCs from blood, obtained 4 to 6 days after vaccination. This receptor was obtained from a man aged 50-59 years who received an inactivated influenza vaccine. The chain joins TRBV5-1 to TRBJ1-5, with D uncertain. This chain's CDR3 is CASSLLGYSNQPQHF. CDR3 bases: TGTGCCAGCAGCTTACTCGGATATAGCAATCAGCCCCAGCATTTT.